The entry below describes one T cell receptor (beta chain). This same CDR3 is encoded by further DNA sequences in the sample. These data originate in a study of control samples from healthy donors and cancer patients. Method: immunoSEQ multiplex PCR; TCRdb's copy keeps in-frame clones and lacks some. Of approximately 230,000 clones listed, around 80% are singletons. Germline V gene data show CDR1 as SGHRS and CDR2 as YFSETQ. The V end was cut by 0 bases, the J end by 6 bases, with 6 bases between. This CDR3 is built from 13 residues. Sequencing was carried out using PBMCs. The clonotype comes from an older woman with lung cancer. The rearrangement joins TRBV5-1 to TRBJ2-2; weak D call: TRBD2 (5 bases). DNA of the CDR3: TGCGCCAGCAGCTTGGACGGGGCCGGGGAGCTGTTTTTT. Protein product: CASSLDGAGELFF.